Given below is one T cell receptor beta chain in context. The data were obtained in a study of shared clonotypes between healthy human individuals. Genomic DNA of every subset was divided equally among multiple immunoSEQ plates. Authors' data handling: ImmunoSEQ supplied junction-only sequences lacking quality scores, so filtering was different. The assay was immunoSEQ multiplex PCR, and TCRdb's table has in-frame clones only and misses some. V, J and clone size are taken as reported in that table, and D and trimming were inferred from the DNA itself. This table has 660,000 or so clones, approximately 96% appearing once. Terminally differentiated effector memory CD45RA+ cells were excluded from the naive CD8 cells, which were CD45RO-negative and positively selected for CCR7. CDR3 length equals 13 residues. V lost 6 bases, J lost 7 bases, and 13 bases lay in between. Germline CDR1 and CDR2: MNHEY and SMNVEV (reference sequence).

This receptor was taken from a woman in her 30s in good health. The chain employs TRBV27 and TRBJ2-1; D gene uncertain. Sequenced input: naive CD8+ T cells sorted from blood. CDR3 amino acids: CASRPRAVNEQFF. The CDR3 nucleotides are TGTGCCAGCAGACCTAGGGCCGTGAATGAGCAGTTCTTC.